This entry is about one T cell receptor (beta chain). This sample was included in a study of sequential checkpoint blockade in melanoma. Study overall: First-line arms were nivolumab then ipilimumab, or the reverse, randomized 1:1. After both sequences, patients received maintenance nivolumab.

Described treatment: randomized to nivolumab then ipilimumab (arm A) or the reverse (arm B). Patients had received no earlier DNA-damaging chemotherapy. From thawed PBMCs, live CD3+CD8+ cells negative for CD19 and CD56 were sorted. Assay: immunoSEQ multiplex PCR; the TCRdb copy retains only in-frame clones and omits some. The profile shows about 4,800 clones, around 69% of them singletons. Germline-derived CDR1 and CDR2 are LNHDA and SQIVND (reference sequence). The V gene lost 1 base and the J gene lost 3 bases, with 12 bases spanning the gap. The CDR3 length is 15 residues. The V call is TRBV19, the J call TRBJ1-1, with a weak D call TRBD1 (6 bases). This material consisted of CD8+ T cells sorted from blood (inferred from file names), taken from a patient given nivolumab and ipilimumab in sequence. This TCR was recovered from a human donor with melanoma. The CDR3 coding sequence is TGTGCCAGTAGTATAGGTAGCAGGGGTTACACTGAAGCTTTCTTT. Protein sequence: CASSIGSRGYTEAFF. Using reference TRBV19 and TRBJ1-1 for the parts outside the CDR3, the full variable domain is DGGITQSPKYLFRKEGQNVTLSCEQNLNHDAMYWYRQDPGQGLRLIYYSQIVNDFQKGDIAEGYSVSREKKESFPLTVTSAQKNPTAFYLCASSIGSRGYTEAFFGQGTRLTVV.